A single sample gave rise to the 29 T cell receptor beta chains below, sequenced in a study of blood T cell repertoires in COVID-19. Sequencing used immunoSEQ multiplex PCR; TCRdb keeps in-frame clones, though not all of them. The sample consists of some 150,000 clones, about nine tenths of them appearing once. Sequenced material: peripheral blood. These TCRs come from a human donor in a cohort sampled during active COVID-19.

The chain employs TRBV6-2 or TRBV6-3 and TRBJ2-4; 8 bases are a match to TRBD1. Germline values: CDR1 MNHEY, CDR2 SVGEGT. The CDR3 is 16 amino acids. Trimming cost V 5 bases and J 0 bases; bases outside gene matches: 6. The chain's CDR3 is CASSNDRGEAKNIQYF. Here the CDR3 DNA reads TGTGCCAGCAGTAATGACAGGGGTGAAGCCAAAAACATTCAGTACTTC.

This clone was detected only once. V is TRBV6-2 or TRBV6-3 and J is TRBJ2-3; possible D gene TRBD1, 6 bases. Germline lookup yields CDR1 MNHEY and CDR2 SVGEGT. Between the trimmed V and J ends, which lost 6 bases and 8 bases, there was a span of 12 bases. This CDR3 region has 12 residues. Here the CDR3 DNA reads TGTGCCAGCAGCCCCCCAGGGGCTACGCAGTATTTT. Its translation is CASSPPGATQYF.

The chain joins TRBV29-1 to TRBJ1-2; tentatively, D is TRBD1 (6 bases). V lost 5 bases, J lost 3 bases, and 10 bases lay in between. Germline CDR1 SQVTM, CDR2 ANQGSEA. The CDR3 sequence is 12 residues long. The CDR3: CSVPGQHYGYTF. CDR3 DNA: TGCAGCGTTCCTGGACAGCACTATGGCTACACCTTC.

The CDR3 DNA reads as TGCGCCAGCAGCCCCAGAGGGACAGGCAATCAGCCCCAGCATTTT. This codes for CASSPRGTGNQPQHF. The chain combines TRBV4-1 with TRBJ1-5, with 7 bases that match TRBD1. Germline CDR1 is MGHRA and CDR2 is YSYEKL. J was trimmed by 2 bases and V by 4 bases; bases with no gene match: 5. This CDR3 region has 15 residues.

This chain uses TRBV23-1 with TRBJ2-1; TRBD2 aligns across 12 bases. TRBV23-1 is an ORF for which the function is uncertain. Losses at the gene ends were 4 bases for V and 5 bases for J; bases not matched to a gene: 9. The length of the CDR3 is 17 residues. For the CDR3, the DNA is TGCGCCAGCAGTCGGCTAGCGGGAGGGCCGAGGGACAATGAGCAGTTCTTC. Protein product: CASSRLAGGPRDNEQFF.

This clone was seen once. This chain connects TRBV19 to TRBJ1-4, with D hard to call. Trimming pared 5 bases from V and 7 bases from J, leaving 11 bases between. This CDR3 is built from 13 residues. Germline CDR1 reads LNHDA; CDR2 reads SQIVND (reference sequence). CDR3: CASSSRGTEKLFF. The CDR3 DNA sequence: TGTGCCAGTAGTTCGCGAGGTACTGAAAAACTGTTTTTT.

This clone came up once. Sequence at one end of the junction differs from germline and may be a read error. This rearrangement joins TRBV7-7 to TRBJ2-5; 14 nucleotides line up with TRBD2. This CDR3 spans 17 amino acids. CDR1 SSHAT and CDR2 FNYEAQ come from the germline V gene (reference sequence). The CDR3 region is CASSPGGGLAGGETQYF. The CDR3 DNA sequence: TGTGCTAGCAGCCCGGGGGGAGGACTAGCGGGAGGAGAGACCCAGTACTTC.

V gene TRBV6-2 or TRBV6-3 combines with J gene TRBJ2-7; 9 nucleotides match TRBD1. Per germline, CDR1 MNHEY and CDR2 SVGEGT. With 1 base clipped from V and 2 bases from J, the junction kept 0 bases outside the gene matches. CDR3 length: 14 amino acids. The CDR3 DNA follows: TGTGCCAGCAGTTACTGGGACAGGGCCTACGAGCAGTACTTC. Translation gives CASSYWDRAYEQYF.

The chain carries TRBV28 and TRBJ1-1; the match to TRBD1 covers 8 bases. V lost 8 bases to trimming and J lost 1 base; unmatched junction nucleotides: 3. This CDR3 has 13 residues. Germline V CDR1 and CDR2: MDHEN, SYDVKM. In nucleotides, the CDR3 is TGTGCCAGCGTACAGGGGGGGAACACTGAAGCTTTCTTT. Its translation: CASVQGGNTEAFF.

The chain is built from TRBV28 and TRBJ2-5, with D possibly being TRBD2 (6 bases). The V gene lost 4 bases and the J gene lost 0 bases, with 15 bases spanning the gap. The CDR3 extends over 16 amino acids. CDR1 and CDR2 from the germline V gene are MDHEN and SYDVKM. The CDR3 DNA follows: TGTGCCAGCAGTTGGTCTGCGGGGAAGAACCAAGAGACCCAGTACTTC. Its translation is CASSWSAGKNQETQYF. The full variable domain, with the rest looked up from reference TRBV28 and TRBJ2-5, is DVKVTQSSRYLVKRTGEKVFLECVQDMDHENMFWYRQDPGLGLRLIYFSYDVKMKEKGDIPEGYSVSREKKERFSLILESASTNQTSMYLCASSWSAGKNQETQYFGPGTRLLVL.

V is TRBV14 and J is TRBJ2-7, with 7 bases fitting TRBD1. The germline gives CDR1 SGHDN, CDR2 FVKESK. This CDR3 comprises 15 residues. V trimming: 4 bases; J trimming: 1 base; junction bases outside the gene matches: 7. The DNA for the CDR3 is TGTGCCAGCAGCCCGCTTGACAGGGTTTCCTACGAGCAGTACTTC. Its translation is CASSPLDRVSYEQYF.

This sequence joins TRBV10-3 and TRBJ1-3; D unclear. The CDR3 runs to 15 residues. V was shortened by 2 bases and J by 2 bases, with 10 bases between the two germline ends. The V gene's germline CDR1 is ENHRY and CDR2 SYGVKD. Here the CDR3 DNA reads TGTGCCATCAGTGAGAATGGGGAGGCTGGAAACACCATATATTTT. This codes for CAISENGEAGNTIYF.

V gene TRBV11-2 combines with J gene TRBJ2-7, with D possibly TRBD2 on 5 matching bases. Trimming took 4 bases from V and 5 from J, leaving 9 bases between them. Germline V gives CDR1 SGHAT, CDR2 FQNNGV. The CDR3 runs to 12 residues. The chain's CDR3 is CASSSDGDEQYF. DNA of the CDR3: TGTGCCAGCAGCTCGGACGGGGACGAGCAGTACTTC. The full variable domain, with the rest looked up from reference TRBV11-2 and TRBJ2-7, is EAGVAQSPRYKIIEKRQSVAFWCNPISGHATLYWYQQILGQGPKLLIQFQNNGVVDDSQLPKDRFSAERLKGVDSTLKIQPAKLEDSAVYLCASSSDGDEQYFGPGTRLTVT.

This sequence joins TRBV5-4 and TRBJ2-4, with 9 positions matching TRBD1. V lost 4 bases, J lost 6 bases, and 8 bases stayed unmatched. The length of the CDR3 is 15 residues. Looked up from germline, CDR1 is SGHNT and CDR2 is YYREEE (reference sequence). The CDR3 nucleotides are TGTGCCAGCAGCACGGGACAGGGTTCGAGAAACATTCAGTACTTC. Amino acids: CASSTGQGSRNIQYF.

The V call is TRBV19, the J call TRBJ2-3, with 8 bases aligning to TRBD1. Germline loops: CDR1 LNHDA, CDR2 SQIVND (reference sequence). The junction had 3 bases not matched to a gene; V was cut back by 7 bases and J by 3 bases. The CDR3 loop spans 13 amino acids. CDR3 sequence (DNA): TGTGCCAGTACCCGACAGGGGACAGATACGCAGTATTTT. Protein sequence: CASTRQGTDTQYF. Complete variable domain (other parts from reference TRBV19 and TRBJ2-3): DGGITQSPKYLFRKEGQNVTLSCEQNLNHDAMYWYRQDPGQGLRLIYYSQIVNDFQKGDIAEGYSVSREKKESFPLTVTSAQKNPTAFYLCASTRQGTDTQYFGPGTRLTVL.

For the CDR3, the DNA is TGTGCCACCAGCAGAGAAGGGGAGGGGCAAGTTAATGAAAAACTGTTTTTT. It is translated as CATSREGEGQVNEKLFF. The chain carries TRBV15 and TRBJ1-4, with D tentatively TRBD1 (5 bases). This CDR3 region has 17 residues. V lost 0 bases and J 4 bases, leaving 15 bases between the germline ends. The germline V gene has CDR1 LNHNV and CDR2 YYDKDF (reference sequence).

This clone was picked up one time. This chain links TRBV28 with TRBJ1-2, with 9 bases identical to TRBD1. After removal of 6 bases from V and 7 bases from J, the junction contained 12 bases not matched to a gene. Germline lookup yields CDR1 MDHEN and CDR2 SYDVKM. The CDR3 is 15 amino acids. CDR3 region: CASSPPGQGKGGYTF. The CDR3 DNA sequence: TGTGCCAGCAGCCCACCGGGACAGGGAAAGGGTGGCTACACCTTC.

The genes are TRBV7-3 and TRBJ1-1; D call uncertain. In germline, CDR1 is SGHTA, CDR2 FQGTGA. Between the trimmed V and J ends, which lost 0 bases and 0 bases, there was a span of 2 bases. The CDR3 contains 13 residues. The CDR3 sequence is CASSLTMNTEAFF. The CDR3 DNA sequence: TGTGCCAGCAGCTTAACCATGAACACTGAAGCTTTCTTT.

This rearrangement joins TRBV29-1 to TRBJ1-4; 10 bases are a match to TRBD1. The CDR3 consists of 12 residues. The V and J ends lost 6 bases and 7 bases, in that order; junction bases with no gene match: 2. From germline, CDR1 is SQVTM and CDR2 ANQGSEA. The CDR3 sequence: CSVRDRGEKLFF. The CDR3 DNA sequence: TGCAGCGTCCGGGACAGGGGTGAAAAACTGTTTTTT.

The CDR3 sequence is CASSPGTGGRRVTDTQYF. CDR3 nucleotides: TGTGCCAGCAGCCCCGGGACAGGGGGTAGGAGGGTCACAGATACGCAGTATTTT. The chain has TRBV5-4 and TRBJ2-3, with 11 bases aligning to TRBD1. Losses at the gene ends were 4 bases for V and 2 bases for J; bases not matched to a gene: 12. The CDR3 extends over 18 amino acids. Germline CDR1 is SGHNT and CDR2 is YYREEE (reference sequence).

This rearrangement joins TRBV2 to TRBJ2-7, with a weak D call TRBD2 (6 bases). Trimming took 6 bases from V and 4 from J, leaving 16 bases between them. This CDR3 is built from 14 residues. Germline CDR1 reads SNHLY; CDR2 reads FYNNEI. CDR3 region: CASRGWVAAYEQYF. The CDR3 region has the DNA TGTGCCAGCAGGGGATGGGTAGCGGCGTACGAGCAGTACTTC.

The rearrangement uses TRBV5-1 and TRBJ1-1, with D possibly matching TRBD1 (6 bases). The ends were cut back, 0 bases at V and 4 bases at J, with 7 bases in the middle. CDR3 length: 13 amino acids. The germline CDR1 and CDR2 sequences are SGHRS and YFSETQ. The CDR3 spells CASSLGGPTEAFF. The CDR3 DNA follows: TGCGCCAGCAGCTTGGGGGGGCCCACTGAAGCTTTCTTT.

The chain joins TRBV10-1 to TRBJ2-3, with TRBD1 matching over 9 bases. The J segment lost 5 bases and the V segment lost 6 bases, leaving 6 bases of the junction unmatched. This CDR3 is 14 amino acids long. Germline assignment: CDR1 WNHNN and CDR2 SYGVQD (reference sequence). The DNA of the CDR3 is TGCGCCAGCAGCAGGACAGGGGTAGGAGATACGCAGTATTTT. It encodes CASSRTGVGDTQYF.

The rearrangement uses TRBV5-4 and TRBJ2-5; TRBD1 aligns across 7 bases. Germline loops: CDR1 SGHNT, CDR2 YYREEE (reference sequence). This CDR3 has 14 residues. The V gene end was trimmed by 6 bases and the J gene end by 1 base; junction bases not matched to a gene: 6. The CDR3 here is CASTQRQGQETQYF. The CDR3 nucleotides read TGTGCCAGCACGCAGAGACAGGGCCAAGAGACCCAGTACTTC.

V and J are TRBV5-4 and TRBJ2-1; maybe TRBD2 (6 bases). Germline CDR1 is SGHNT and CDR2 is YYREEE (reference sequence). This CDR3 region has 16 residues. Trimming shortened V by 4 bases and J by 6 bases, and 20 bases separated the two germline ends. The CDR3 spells CASSPYRLVTTNEQFF. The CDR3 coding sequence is TGTGCCAGCAGCCCATACAGACTAGTTACAACCAATGAGCAGTTCTTC.

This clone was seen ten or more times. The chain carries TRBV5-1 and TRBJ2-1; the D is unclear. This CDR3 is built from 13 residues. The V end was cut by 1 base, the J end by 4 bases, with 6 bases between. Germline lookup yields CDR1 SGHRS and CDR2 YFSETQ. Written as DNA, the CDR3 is TGCGCCAGCAGCTTGTTCACATACAATGAGCAGTTCTTC. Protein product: CASSLFTYNEQFF.

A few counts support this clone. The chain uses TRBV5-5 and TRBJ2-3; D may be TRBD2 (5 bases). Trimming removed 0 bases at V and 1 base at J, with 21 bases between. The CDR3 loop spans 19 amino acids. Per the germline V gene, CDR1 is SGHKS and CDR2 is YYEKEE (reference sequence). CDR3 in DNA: TGTGCCAGCAGCTTGGGCTCCCTCGCGGGTCTGTCACGCACAGATACGCAGTATTTT. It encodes CASSLGSLAGLSRTDTQYF.

In DNA form, the CDR3 reads TGCGCCAGCAGCTTGGCCGGGACATTGAACACTGAAGCTTTCTTT. Translated, it gives CASSLAGTLNTEAFF. The V call is TRBV5-1, the J call TRBJ1-1, with D possibly matching TRBD1 (6 bases). Trimming shortened V by 0 bases and J by 0 bases, and 9 bases separated the two germline ends. This CDR3 contains 15 residues. Germline CDR1 SGHRS, CDR2 YFSETQ.

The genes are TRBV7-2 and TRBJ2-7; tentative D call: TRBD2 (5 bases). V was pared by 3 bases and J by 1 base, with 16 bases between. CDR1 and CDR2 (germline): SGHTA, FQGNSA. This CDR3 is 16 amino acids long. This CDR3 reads CASSLQPGRRSYEQYF. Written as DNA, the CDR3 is TGTGCCAGCAGCTTGCAACCCGGACGGAGGTCCTACGAGCAGTACTTC.